Below, one T cell receptor (beta chain) is given with its context. The antigen it recognizes is unknown. No much larger clone exists at a distance of one base, and base qualities are not known. This sample is drawn from a study of pediatric ulcerative colitis (dated by TCRdb to the late 2010s). Describing the broader study: About 7 ulcerative colitis patients had pancolitis and two had left-sided colitis, with histology consistent with ulcerative colitis in all. From under ten newly diagnosed, treatment-naive pediatric ulcerative colitis patients and a few non-IBD control children, paired blood and rectal samples were collected. By Pediatric Ulcerative Colitis Activity Index, mild disease was classified in a couple of patients, moderate disease in several and acute severe colitis in three.

Ulcerative colitis patients had received no immunosuppressive medication before the diagnostic colonoscopy. Blood was sampled at the same time as the colonoscopy. The Wizard kit (Promega) was used to extract genomic DNA from the blood and intestinal samples. The germline V gene specifies MNHEY as CDR1 and SVGAGI as CDR2. The CDR3, cysteine through phenylalanine, is 15 amino acids long. Only CDR3 DNA remains: 45 bases, in frame from the first base. Ends trimmed: V by 4 bases, J by 6 bases; bases unmatched to a gene: 7. Overall study outcomes, separate from this receptor: Compared with controls, ulcerative colitis patients showed significantly higher autologous blood-rectal clonal overlap, a finding that suggests increased T cell trafficking to inflamed tissue. Only a handful of individuals were included in the healthy control group, which was small. Rectal repertoire features separated controls, mild-moderate and acute severe colitis patients; acute severe colitis showed reduced rectal diversity due to clonal expansions. Repertoires were derived from total lymphocyte DNA, so rare subsets such as regulatory T cells may have patterns not reflected. Two rectal CDR3 clonotypes were present in all ulcerative colitis patients and in none of the controls. A couple of patients' blood samples yielded substantially fewer templates for technical reasons and were excluded from blood-rectal overlap analysis.

Rearranged CDR3 beta regions were amplified from genomic DNA with multiplex V and J primers using the immunoSEQ TRB Survey service. Survey-level sequencing depth of up to 500,000 reads per sample was used to keep depth equal across samples. Libraries were purified, pooled and sequenced on Illumina technology. The paper's data handling went like this. Productive clonality, sample overlap, pairwise scatters, CDR3 beta length, V/D/J gene usage and productiveness were all assessed with the immunoSEQ online tools. Calculated diversity was the number of unique rearrangements divided by total templates times 100; Shannon and Simpson indices were also computed. Z-score normalized data were analyzed by principal component analysis with the R prcomp function and the ggbiplot package. Blood-rectal clonal overlap within each subject was quantified with Morisita's index. Entries here come from immuneACCESS through TCRdb and include only in-frame sequences with V and J called. Some clones fail to appear in such tables; in the studies checked, an unresolved V gene covers under half of the shortfall, and the cause of the remainder is unknown. That table gives V, J and clone size, and the DNA gave D and trimming. The sample yields roughly 64,000 clones; roughly 90% were counted once. The top ten clones comprise under 3.5% of the sample.

This TCR derives from a boy aged 10-17 years with severe ulcerative colitis. Sequenced sample: blood. The chain couples TRBV6-5 to TRBJ1-5; the junction holds 9 bases that match TRBD1. Here is the DNA: TGTGCCAGCAGTTTCTCCGGGACAGGGATTCAGCCCCAGCATTTT. Its coded protein is CASSFSGTGIQPQHF.